This T cell receptor (beta chain) was observed in a study of T cell responses to AZD1222 COVID-19 vaccine. TCRdb keeps only in-frame clones here, not all; method: immunoSEQ multiplex PCR. The sample lists 95,000 to 150,000 clones; approximately 90% were seen once. This clone showed up just once. V was cut by 5 bases and J by 7 bases, with 11 bases left in between. CDR1 PRHDT and CDR2 FYEKMQ come from the germline V gene (reference sequence). There are 13 residues in the CDR3. The gene calls are TRBV13 and TRBJ1-4; TRBD1 might be the D (5 bases). The input for sequencing was peripheral blood, taken 28 days after the second AZD1222 dose. This TCR came from an adult who received the AZD1222 COVID-19 vaccine. As DNA, the CDR3 is TGTGCCAGCAGCGAGGGGTCTCGTGAAAAACTGTTTTTT. Its protein product is CASSEGSREKLFF. The variable domain in full, with the rest retrieved from reference TRBV13 and TRBJ1-4, is AAGVIQSPRHLIKEKRETATLKCYPIPRHDTVYWYQQGPGQDPQFLISFYEKMQSDKGSIPDRFSAQQFSDYHSELNMSSLELGDSALYFCASSEGSREKLFFGSGTQLSVL.